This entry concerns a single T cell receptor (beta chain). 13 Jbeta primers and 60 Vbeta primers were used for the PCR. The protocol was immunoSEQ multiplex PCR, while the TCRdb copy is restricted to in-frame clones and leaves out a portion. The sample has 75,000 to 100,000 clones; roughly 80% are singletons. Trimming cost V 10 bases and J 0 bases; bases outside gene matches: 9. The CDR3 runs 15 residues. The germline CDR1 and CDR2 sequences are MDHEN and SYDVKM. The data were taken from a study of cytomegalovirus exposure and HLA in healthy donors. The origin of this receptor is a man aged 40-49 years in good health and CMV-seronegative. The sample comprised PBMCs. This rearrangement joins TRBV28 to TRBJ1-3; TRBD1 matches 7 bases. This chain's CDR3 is CATRPQGVSGNTIYF. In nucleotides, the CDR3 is TGTGCCACCAGACCCCAGGGGGTCTCTGGAAACACCATATATTTT.